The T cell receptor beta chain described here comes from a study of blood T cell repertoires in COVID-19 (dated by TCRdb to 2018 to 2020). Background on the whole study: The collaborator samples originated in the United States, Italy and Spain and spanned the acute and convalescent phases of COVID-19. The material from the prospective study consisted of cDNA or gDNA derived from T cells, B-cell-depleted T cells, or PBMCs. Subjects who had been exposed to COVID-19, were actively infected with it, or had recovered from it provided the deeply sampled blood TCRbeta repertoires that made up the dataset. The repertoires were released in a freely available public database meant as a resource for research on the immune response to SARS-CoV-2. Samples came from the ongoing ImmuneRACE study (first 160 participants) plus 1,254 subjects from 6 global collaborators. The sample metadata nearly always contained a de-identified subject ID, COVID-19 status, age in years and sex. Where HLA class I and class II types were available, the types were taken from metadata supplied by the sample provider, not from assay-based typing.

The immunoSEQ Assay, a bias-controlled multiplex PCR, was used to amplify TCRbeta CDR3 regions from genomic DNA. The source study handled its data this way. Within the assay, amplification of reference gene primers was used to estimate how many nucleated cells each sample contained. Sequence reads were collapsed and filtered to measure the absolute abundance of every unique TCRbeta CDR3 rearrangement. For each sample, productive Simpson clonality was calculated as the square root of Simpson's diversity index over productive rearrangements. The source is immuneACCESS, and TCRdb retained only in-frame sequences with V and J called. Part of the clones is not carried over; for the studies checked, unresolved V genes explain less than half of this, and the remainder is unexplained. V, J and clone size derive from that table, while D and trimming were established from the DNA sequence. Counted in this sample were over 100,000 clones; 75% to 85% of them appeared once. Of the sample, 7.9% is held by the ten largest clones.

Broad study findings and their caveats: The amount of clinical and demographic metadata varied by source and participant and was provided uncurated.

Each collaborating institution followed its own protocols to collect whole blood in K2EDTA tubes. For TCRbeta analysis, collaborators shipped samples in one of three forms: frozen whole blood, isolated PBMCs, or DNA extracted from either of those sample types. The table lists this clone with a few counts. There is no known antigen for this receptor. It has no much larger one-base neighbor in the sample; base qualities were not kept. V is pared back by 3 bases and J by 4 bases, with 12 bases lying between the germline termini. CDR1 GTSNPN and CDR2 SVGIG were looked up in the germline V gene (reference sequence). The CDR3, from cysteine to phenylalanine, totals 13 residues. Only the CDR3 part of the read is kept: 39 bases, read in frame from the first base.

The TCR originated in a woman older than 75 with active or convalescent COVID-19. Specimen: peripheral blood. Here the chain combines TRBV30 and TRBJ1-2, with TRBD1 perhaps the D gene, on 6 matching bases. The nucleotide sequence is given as TGTGCCTGGAGCGGGGGGCGCGTCTATGGCTACACCTTC. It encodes CAWSGGRVYGYTF.